The 23 T cell receptor beta chains reported below all come from one sample, sequenced in a study of blood T cell repertoires in COVID-19 (dated by TCRdb to 2020 to 2021). Library creation used the immunoSEQ multiplex PCR assay. TCRdb took this table from immuneACCESS and kept in-frame rearrangements with V and J called. Such tables lack part of the clones; where checked against another copy, unresolved V genes explain under half of the gap, and the rest is unexplained. The sample profile shows around 210,000 clones; over 60% of them were found once. The ten largest account for 4.5% to 7% of the sample. Sequenced sample: peripheral blood. The receptors were gathered from a woman in her sixties or seventies with acute or convalescent COVID-19.

CDR3 residues: CASSFHTAGEKLFF. In DNA form, the CDR3 reads TGTGCCAGCAGTTTCCACACTGCGGGTGAAAAACTGTTTTTT. The rearrangement joins TRBV28 to TRBJ1-4, with unresolved D. The V and J ends lost 3 bases and 7 bases respectively, with 12 bases between them. This CDR3 is 14 amino acids long. CDR1 is MDHEN, CDR2 SYDVKM, per germline.

The V call is TRBV28, the J call TRBJ1-6; TRBD1 is a possible D gene (5 bases). The CDR3 totals 14 residues. The V gene's germline CDR1 is MDHEN and CDR2 SYDVKM. Trimming stripped 6 bases from V and 3 bases from J, with 9 bases between. CDR3 in DNA: TGTGCCAGCAGCCGACAGTACTATAATTCACCCCTCCACTTT. Protein product: CASSRQYYNSPLHF.

The chain is built from TRBV6-5 and TRBJ2-5; possibly TRBD2 for D (7 bases). Germline V gives CDR1 MNHEY, CDR2 SVGAGI. The germline V and J ends were trimmed by 8 bases and 0 bases, with 16 bases remaining between them. CDR3 length: 15 amino acids. CDR3 region: CASHRGGEYQETQYF. As DNA, the CDR3 is TGTGCCAGCCATCGAGGGGGGGAGTACCAAGAGACCCAGTACTTC.

CDR3 in DNA: TGTGCCAGCTCACCCCCGACAGGATGGGACACTGAAGCTTTCTTT. Its protein product is CASSPPTGWDTEAFF. The chain has TRBV18 and TRBJ1-1, with D maybe TRBD1 (6 bases). Germline values: CDR1 KGHSH, CDR2 LQKENI. Trimming took 3 bases from V and 3 from J, leaving 14 bases between them. The CDR3 totals 15 residues.

The chain couples TRBV21-1 to TRBJ2-7; the table names TRBD2, a call not compared with the DNA. TRBV21-1 is noted as a pseudogene. The CDR3 is made up of 17 amino acids. Here the CDR3 reads CASSNQARDAGSDEQYF. The CDR3 DNA reads as TGTGCCAGCAGCAACCAGGCCCGGGACGCGGGGAGCGACGAGCAGTACTTC.

The chain recombines TRBV10-3 with TRBJ1-2, with D perhaps matching TRBD1 (6 bases). Germline V gene lookup returns CDR1 ENHRY and CDR2 SYGVKD. This CDR3 has 13 amino acids. The germline V and J ends were trimmed by 6 bases and 6 bases, with 14 bases remaining between them. The DNA for the CDR3 is TGTGCCATCAGACTCCGGGACACCCATGGCTACACCTTC. This sequence encodes CAIRLRDTHGYTF.

This clone was found once. The chain has TRBV5-1 and TRBJ1-6; D unresolved. The germline V gene encodes CDR1 SGHRS and CDR2 YFSETQ. V gave up 0 bases and J gave up 10 bases, with 11 bases separating them. The CDR3 loop spans 14 amino acids. The CDR3 loop is CASSLGSETSPLHF. CDR3 coding DNA: TGCGCCAGCAGCTTGGGGTCAGAAACATCACCCCTCCACTTT.

The genes are TRBV10-3 and TRBJ1-1; the D is unclear. The CDR3 has 15 amino acids. The germline V gene has CDR1 ENHRY and CDR2 SYGVKD. Trimming removed 1 base at V and 3 bases at J, with 12 bases between. CDR3 in amino acids: CAISEFQQPYTEAFF. CDR3 DNA sequence: TGTGCCATCAGTGAGTTTCAACAGCCCTACACTGAAGCTTTCTTT.

The rearrangement links TRBV18 to TRBJ2-2; 8 bases map to TRBD2. J lost 3 bases, V lost 2 bases, and 2 bases had no gene match. The germline V gene has CDR1 KGHSH and CDR2 LQKENI. The CDR3 spans 15 residues. The CDR3 nucleotides are TGTGCCAGCTCACCAGCGGGAGGTGACACCGGGGAGCTGTTTTTT. Translated, it gives CASSPAGGDTGELFF.

The chain combines TRBV4-1 with TRBJ1-2; TRBD1 aligns across 7 bases. Germline values: CDR1 MGHRA, CDR2 YSYEKL. The CDR3 extends over 16 amino acids. Trimming cost V 1 base and J 3 bases; bases outside gene matches: 8. CDR3 residues: CASSQGVGGVDYGYTF. The DNA of the CDR3 is TGCGCCAGCAGCCAAGGTGTAGGGGGCGTCGACTATGGCTACACCTTC.

The chain combines TRBV15 with TRBJ2-2, with D possibly matching TRBD2 (5 bases). With 1 base removed from V and 5 bases from J, the gap between germline ends came to 17 bases. CDR1 LNHNV and CDR2 YYDKDF come from the germline V gene (reference sequence). CDR3 size: 17 residues. As DNA, the CDR3 is TGTGCCACCAGCAGAGGTACCCCGGGGAGCAAGACCGGGGAGCTGTTTTTT. Protein sequence: CATSRGTPGSKTGELFF.

The chain employs TRBV5-1 and TRBJ2-1; 10 bases fit TRBD2. There are 19 residues in the CDR3. V lost 4 bases and J lost 5; bases outside the gene matches: 18. Germline CDR1 is SGHRS and CDR2 is YFSETQ. As DNA, the CDR3 is TGCGCCAGCAGCCCCCGGAAGGGATATCTAGCGGGAGTTAACAATGAGCAGTTCTTC. It codes for CASSPRKGYLAGVNNEQFF.

V gene TRBV30 combines with J gene TRBJ1-4, with a possible D match to TRBD1 (6 bases). The CDR3 sequence is 13 residues long. V shed 0 bases and J shed 11 bases, with 13 bases lying between them. The germline V gene encodes CDR1 GTSNPN and CDR2 SVGIG (reference sequence). The DNA of the CDR3 is TGTGCCTGGAGTGTACAGGGTTTGGGGAAACTGTTTTTT. This gives the protein CAWSVQGLGKLFF. The full variable domain, its missing parts supplied by reference TRBV30 and TRBJ1-4, is SQTIHQWPATLVQPVGSPLSLECTVEGTSNPNLYWYRQAAGRGLQLLFYSVGIGQISSEVPQNLSASRPQDRQFILSSKKLLLSDSGFYLCAWSVQGLGKLFFGSGTQLSVL.

V and J are TRBV5-1 and TRBJ2-5; 7 bases are shared with TRBD2. The CDR3 covers 15 residues. Germline assignment: CDR1 SGHRS and CDR2 YFSETQ. J was trimmed by 2 bases and V by 0 bases; bases with no gene match: 4. The DNA of the CDR3 is TGCGCCAGCAGCTTGGGCAGCGGGGTACAAGAGACCCAGTACTTC. Its translation is CASSLGSGVQETQYF.

The chain carries TRBV7-9 and TRBJ2-5; D is perhaps TRBD2 (5 bases). From germline, CDR1 is SEHNR and CDR2 FQNEAQ (reference sequence). Deletions cut 5 bases from V and 5 bases from J, with 12 bases between. The CDR3 covers 13 residues. CDR3 sequence reads: CASSRPLVETQYF. The DNA of the CDR3 is TGTGCCAGCAGCCGCCCACTAGTTGAGACCCAGTACTTC.

The rearrangement joins TRBV12-5 to TRBJ2-5, with 10 bases lining up with TRBD2. CDR1 is LGHNT, CDR2 FRNRAP, per germline. J was trimmed by 3 bases and V by 4 bases; bases with no gene match: 2. The CDR3 runs 14 residues. The CDR3 DNA reads as TGTGCTAGTGGTTCCGGGACTAGCGAAGAGACCCAGTACTTC. The encoded protein is CASGSGTSEETQYF.

The chain couples TRBV29-1 to TRBJ1-1; D call uncertain. The germline V and J ends were trimmed by 3 bases and 0 bases, with 8 bases remaining between them. Per germline, CDR1 SQVTM and CDR2 ANQGSEA. This CDR3 contains 13 residues. The CDR3 nucleotides are TGCAGCGTTGAGAGGCGGATGAACACTGAAGCTTTCTTT. Amino acid sequence: CSVERRMNTEAFF.

As DNA, the CDR3 is TGTGCCAGCAGCATGGGACAGGTCGGTGAAGCTTTCTTT. This codes for CASSMGQVGEAFF. The V gene is TRBV9, the J gene TRBJ1-1; 8 nucleotides line up with TRBD1. The trim removed 4 bases at V and 7 bases at J, leaving 6 bases unmatched. The CDR3 is 13 residues long. The germline V gene encodes CDR1 SGDLS and CDR2 YYNGEE.

This chain links TRBV20-1 with TRBJ2-5, with D possibly called TRBD1 or TRBD2 (6 bases each). CDR1 is DFQATT and CDR2 is SNEGSKA in the germline V gene (reference sequence). The CDR3 is 13 residues long. V was shortened by 5 bases and J by 1 base, with 11 bases between the two germline ends. CDR3: CSAGGGLQETQYF. CDR3 DNA sequence: TGCAGTGCTGGTGGGGGGCTCCAAGAGACCCAGTACTTC.

The chain combines TRBV11-3 with TRBJ1-1; D perhaps matches TRBD1 (5 bases). V was shortened by 5 bases and J by 10 bases, with 29 bases between the two germline ends. Germline loops: CDR1 SGHNT, CDR2 YENEEA. The CDR3 totals 17 residues. Here the CDR3 DNA reads TGTGCCAGCAGCAATAGCGGGGCTGGGACGGCGGAGGAGGTAGCTTTCTTT. Its protein is CASSNSGAGTAEEVAFF.

The gene calls are TRBV29-1 and TRBJ2-3; TRBD2 aligns across 9 bases. CDR3 size: 13 residues. V shed 3 bases and J 4 bases; nucleotides not matched to a gene: 2. Germline lookup yields CDR1 SQVTM and CDR2 ANQGSEA. This CDR3 is CSVEPSGADTQYF. For the CDR3, the DNA is TGCAGCGTTGAGCCTAGCGGGGCAGATACGCAGTATTTT.

The chain combines TRBV28 with TRBJ1-2; tentative D call: TRBD1 (6 bases). Germline assignment: CDR1 MDHEN and CDR2 SYDVKM. CDR3 length equals 15 residues. V was trimmed by 5 bases and J by 7 bases, leaving 20 bases between them. This CDR3 is CASSDTQGAALGYTF. The CDR3 DNA reads as TGTGCCAGCAGTGACACACAGGGAGCGGCTCTTGGCTACACCTTC.

V and J are TRBV29-1 and TRBJ2-5, with 9 nucleotides matching TRBD1. Trimming removed 4 bases from V and 4 bases from J; junction bases left unmatched: 7. The CDR3 runs to 14 residues. Germline CDR1 SQVTM, CDR2 ANQGSEA. CDR3 sequence reads: CSVGGQGLGETQYF. CDR3 in DNA: TGCAGCGTTGGGGGACAGGGCCTCGGAGAGACCCAGTACTTC.